This TCR beta chain comes out of a study of T-cell memory formation after mild COVID-19. On the study more broadly: TCR clusters were mostly confined to one donor each.

Details on this clonotype: What it recognizes is unknown.

TCRdb re-analysed the 5' RACE reads in MiXCR, keeping a single row per CDR3 protein. The sample records about half a million distinct CDR3 sequences, 18% being singletons. Regarding the study as a whole: The authors left the SARS-CoV-2 specificity of second-wave clones peaking on day 37 unconfirmed. Contracting clones from day 15 to 85 showed balanced CD4/CD8; later expanders favored CD4+. Mainly CM and EM harbored the contracting CD4+ clones; mainly EMRA harbored the CD8+ ones.

V dropped 4 bases and J dropped 5 bases, with 16 bases sitting between them. Germline V CDR1 and CDR2: SGHTA, FQGNSA. CDR3 length equals 15 residues. This chain joins TRBV7-2 and TRBJ2-3; D is possibly TRBD2 (6 bases). This TCR was recovered from an adult woman who had mild COVID-19 (a few samples of this study predate the infection). Cell type and time point are not known. Sequencing was carried out using PBMCs or a T cell subset sorted from them (not recorded which). As DNA, the CDR3 is TGTGCCAGCAGCTCAACTAGAGCGGAGGGAGATACGCAGTATTTT. Residues: CASSSTRAEGDTQYF. Looking up the rest from reference TRBV7-2 and TRBJ2-3 gives the full variable domain: GAGVSQSPSNKVTEKGKDVELRCDPISGHTALYWYRQSLGQGLEFLIYFQGNSAPDKSGLPSDRFSAERTGGSVSTLTIQRTQQEDSAVYLCASSSTRAEGDTQYFGPGTRLTVL.